Given below is one T cell receptor (beta chain) in context. The antigen is unknown. This CDR3 is built from 11 residues. Germline CDR1 and CDR2: GTSNPN and SVGIG (reference sequence). The V end lost 2 bases, the J end lost 6 bases, and 8 bases lay between the germline ends. This sample is part of a study of OX40 agonist ivuxolimab in advanced cancers. Study in general: The mean age was 60 years, ranging from 23 to 79, with about 87% of participants male. Earlier treatment with anti-PD-1, anti-PD-L1 or anti-CTLA-4 was permitted, and over 35% had received some. Study results and caveats: No determination was made of the antigen specificity of the expanded peripheral T cells.

This table comes from immunoSEQ multiplex PCR, and its TCRdb copy is limited to in-frame clones, with some not included. Altogether around 25,000 clones are present, approximately 82% being singletons, with the ten largest covering 25% to 30%. The clonotype was recovered from an adult with an advanced solid tumor such as melanoma, head and neck, liver or kidney cancer. The material sequenced was CD4+ or CD8+ T cells sorted from blood, taken in a trial of the OX40 agonist ivuxolimab. V is TRBV30 and J is TRBJ2-7, with D uncertain. This CDR3 reads CAWSLGPEQYF. The CDR3 nucleotides read TGTGCCTGGAGTTTGGGTCCCGAGCAGTACTTC.